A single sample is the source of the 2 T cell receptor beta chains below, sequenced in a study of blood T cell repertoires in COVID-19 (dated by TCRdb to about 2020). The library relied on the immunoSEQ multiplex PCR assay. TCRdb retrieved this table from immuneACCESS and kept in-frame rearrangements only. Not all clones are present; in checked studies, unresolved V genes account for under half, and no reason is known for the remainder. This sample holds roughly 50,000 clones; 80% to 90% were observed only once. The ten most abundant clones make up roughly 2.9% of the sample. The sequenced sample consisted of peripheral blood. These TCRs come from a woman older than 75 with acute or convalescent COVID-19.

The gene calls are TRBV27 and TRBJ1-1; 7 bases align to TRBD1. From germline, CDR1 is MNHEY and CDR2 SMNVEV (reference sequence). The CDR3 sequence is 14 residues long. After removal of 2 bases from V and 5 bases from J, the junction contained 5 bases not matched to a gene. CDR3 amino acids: CASSLIRGETEAFF. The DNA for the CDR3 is TGTGCCAGCAGTTTAATCAGGGGGGAGACTGAAGCTTTCTTT.

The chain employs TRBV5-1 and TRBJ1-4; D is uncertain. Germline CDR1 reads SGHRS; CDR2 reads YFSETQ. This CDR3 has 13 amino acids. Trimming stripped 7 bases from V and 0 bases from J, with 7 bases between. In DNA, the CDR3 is TGCGCCAGCCGAGAGGCAACTAATGAAAAACTGTTTTTT. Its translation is CASREATNEKLFF.